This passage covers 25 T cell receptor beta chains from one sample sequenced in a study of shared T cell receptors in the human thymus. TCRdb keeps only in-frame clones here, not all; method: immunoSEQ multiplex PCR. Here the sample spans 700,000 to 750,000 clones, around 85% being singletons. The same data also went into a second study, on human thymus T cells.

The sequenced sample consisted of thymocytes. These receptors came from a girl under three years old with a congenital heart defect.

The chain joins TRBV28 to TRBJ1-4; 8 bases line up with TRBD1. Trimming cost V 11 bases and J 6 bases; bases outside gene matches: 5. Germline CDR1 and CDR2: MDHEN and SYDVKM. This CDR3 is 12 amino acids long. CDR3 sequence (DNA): TGTGCCGGGGGACAGGAGCATGAAAAACTGTTTTTT. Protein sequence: CAGGQEHEKLFF.

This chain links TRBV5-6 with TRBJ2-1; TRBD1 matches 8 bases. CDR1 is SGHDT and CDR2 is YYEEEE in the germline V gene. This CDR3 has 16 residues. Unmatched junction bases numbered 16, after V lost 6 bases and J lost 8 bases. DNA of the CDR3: TGTGCCAGCATCAAAAGGTGGCAGGGGGCAGATCATGAGCAGTTCTTC. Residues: CASIKRWQGADHEQFF.

In nucleotides, the CDR3 is TGTGCCAGCAGCCCCCCTCAGGGGCCGGTGGGCGAGCAGTACTTC. Its protein product is CASSPPQGPVGEQYF. The chain recombines TRBV28 with TRBJ2-7, with D maybe TRBD1 (6 bases). The germline CDR1 and CDR2 sequences are MDHEN and SYDVKM. Trimming stripped 6 bases from V and 6 bases from J, with 21 bases between. This CDR3 has 15 residues.

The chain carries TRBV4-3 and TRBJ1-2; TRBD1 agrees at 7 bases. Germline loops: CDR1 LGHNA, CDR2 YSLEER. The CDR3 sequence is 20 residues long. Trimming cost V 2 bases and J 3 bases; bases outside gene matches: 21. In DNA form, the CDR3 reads TGCGCCAGCAGCCAATACCTACAGGGGAACGGTTTGGCCCCTTACTATGGCTACACCTTC. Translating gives CASSQYLQGNGLAPYYGYTF.

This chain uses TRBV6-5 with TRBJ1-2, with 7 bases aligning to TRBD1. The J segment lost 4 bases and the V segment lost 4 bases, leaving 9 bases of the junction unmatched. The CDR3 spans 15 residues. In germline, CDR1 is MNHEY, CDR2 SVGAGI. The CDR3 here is CASSSPGGHCYGYTF. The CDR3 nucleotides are TGTGCCAGCAGTTCCCCAGGGGGGCACTGCTATGGCTACACCTTC.

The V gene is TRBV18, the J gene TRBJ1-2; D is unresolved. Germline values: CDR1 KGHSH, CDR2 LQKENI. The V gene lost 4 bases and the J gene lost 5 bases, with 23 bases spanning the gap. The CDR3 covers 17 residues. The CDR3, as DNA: TGTGCCAGCTCACTTGGTTCCGTGAGAGGCCTTTTATATGGCTACACCTTC. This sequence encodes CASSLGSVRGLLYGYTF. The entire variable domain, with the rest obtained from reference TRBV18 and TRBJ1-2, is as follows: NAGVMQNPRHLVRRRGQEARLRCSPMKGHSHVYWYRQLPEEGLKFMVYLQKENIIDESGMPKERFSAEFPKEGPSILRIQQVVRGDSAAYFCASSLGSVRGLLYGYTFGSGTRLTVV.

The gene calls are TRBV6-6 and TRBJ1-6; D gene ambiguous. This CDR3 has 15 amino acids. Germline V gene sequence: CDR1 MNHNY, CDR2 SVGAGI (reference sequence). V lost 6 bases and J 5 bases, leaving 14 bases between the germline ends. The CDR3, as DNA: TGTGCCAGCAGCCGGGTCGACGTGGATAATTCACCCCTCCACTTT. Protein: CASSRVDVDNSPLHF.

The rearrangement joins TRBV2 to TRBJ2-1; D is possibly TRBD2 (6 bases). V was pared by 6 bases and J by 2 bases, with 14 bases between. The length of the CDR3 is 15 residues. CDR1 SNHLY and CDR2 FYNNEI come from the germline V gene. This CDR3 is CASRDLAPPYNEQFF. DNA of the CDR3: TGTGCCAGCAGGGATCTAGCGCCTCCCTACAATGAGCAGTTCTTC. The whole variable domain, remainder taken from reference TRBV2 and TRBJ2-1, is EPEVTQTPSHQVTQMGQEVILRCVPISNHLYFYWYRQILGQKVEFLVSFYNNEISEKSEIFDDQFSVERPDGSNFTLKIRSTKLEDSAMYFCASRDLAPPYNEQFFGPGTRLTVL.

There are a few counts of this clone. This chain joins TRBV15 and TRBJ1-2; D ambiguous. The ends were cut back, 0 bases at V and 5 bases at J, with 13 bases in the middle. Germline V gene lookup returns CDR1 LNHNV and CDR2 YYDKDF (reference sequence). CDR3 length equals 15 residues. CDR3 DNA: TGTGCCACCAGCAGAGACCGAGGACCGGGATATGGCTACACCTTC. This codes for CATSRDRGPGYGYTF.

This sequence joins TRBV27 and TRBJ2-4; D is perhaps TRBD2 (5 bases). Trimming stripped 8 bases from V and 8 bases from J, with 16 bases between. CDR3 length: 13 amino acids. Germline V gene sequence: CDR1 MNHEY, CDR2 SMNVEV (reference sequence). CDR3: CASAHLQRDIQYF. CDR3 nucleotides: TGTGCCAGCGCCCATCTTCAGAGGGACATTCAGTACTTC.

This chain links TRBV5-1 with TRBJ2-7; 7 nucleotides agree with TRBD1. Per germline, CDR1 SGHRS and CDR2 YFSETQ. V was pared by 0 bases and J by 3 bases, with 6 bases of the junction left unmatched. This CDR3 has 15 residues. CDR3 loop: CASSLAGQPIYEQYF. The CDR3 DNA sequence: TGCGCCAGCAGCTTGGCGGGACAGCCAATCTACGAGCAGTACTTC.

CDR3 loop: CASRRGRTDTQYF. DNA of the CDR3: TGTGCCAGCAGGAGAGGGCGCACAGATACGCAGTATTTT. V is TRBV6-5 and J is TRBJ2-3, with D tentatively TRBD2 (5 bases). CDR3 length equals 13 residues. The germline gives CDR1 MNHEY, CDR2 SVGAGI. The V end was cut by 6 bases, the J end by 1 base, with 8 bases between.

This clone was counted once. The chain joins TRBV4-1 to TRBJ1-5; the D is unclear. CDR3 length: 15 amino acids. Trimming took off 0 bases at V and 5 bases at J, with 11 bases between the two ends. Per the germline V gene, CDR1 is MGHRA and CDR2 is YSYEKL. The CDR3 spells CASSQDEEGDQPQHF. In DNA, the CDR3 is TGCGCCAGCAGCCAAGATGAGGAGGGTGATCAGCCCCAGCATTTT.

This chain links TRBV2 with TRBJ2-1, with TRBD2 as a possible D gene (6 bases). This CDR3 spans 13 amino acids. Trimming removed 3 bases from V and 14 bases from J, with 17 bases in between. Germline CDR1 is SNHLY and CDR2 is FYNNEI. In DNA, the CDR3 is TGTGCCAGCAGTGAGGTATGGAGGGCTCGGGAGTTCTTC. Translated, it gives CASSEVWRAREFF.

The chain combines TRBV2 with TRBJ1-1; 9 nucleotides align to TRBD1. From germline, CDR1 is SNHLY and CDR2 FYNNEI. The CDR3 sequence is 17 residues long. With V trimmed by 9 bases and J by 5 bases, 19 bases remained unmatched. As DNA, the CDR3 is TGTGCCAGGAGGGAGCGGGACAGGGATCGGGAAGGGACTGAAGCTTTCTTT. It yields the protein CARRERDRDREGTEAFF.

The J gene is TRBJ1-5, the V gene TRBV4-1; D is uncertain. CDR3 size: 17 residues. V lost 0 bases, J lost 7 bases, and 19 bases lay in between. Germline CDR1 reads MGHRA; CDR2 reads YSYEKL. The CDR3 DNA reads TGCGCCAGCAGCCAAGATTGGGGAGGTATAGGAGGACAGCCCCAGCATTTT. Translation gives CASSQDWGGIGGQPQHF.

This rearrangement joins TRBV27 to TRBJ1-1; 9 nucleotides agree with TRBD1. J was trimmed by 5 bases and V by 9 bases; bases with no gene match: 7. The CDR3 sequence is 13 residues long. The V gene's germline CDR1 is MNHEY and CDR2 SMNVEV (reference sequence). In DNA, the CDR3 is TGTGCCAGTACGTCACAGGGGGCGACTGAAGCTTTCTTT. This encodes CASTSQGATEAFF.

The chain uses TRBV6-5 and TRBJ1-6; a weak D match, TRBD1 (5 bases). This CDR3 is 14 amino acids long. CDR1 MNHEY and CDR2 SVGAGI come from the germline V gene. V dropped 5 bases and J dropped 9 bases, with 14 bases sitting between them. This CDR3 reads CASSPSPGGSPLHF. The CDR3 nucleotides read TGTGCCAGCAGTCCATCTCCCGGGGGTTCACCCCTCCACTTT.

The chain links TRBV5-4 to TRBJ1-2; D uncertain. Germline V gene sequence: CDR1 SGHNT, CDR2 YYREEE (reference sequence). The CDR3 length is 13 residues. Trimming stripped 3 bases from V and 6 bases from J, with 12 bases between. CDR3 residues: CASSSPRYHGYTF. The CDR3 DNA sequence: TGTGCCAGCAGCTCTCCCCGGTACCATGGCTACACCTTC.

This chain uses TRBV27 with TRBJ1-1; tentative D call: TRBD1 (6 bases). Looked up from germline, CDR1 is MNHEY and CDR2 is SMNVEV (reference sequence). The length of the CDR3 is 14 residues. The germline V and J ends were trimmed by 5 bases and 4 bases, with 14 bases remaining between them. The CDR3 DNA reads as TGTGCCAGCAGTCCCCCTGGGGGCTTCACTGAAGCTTTCTTT. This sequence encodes CASSPPGGFTEAFF.

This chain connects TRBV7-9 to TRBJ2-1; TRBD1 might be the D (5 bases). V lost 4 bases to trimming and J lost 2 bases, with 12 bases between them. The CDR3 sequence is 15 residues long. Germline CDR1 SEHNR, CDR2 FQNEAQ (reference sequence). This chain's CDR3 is CASSCDSLTYNEQFF. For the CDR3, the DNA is TGTGCCAGCAGCTGCGACAGCCTCACCTACAATGAGCAGTTCTTC.

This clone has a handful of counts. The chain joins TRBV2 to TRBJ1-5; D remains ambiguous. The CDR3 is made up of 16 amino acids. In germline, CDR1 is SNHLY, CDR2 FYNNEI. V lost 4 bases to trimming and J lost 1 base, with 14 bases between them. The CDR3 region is CASSGQNHMSNQPQHF. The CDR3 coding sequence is TGTGCCAGCAGTGGGCAAAACCACATGAGCAATCAGCCCCAGCATTTT.

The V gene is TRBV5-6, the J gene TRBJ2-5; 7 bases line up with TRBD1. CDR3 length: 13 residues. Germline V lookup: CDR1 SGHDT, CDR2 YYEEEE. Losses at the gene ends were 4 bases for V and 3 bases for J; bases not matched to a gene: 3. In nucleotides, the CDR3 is TGTGCCAGCAGCACGGACAGGAAAGAGACCCAGTACTTC. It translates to CASSTDRKETQYF. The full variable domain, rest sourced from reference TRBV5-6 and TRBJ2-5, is DAGVTQSPTHLIKTRGQQVTLRCSPKSGHDTVSWYQQALGQGPQFIFQYYEEEERQRGNFPDRFSGHQFPNYSSELNVNALLLGDSALYLCASSTDRKETQYFGPGTRLLVL.

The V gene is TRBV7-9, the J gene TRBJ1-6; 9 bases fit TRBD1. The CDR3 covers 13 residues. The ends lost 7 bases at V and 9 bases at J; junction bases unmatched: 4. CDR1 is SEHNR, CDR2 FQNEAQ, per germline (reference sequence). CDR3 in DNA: TGTGCCAGCACGGGACAGGGACGTTCACCCCTCCACTTT. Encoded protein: CASTGQGRSPLHF. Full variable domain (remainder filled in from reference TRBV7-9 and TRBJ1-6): DTGVSQNPRHKITKRGQNVTFRCDPISEHNRLYWYRQTLGQGPEFLTYFQNEAQLEKSRLLSDRFSAERPKGSFSTLEIQRTEQGDSAMYLCASTGQGRSPLHFGNGTRLTVT.

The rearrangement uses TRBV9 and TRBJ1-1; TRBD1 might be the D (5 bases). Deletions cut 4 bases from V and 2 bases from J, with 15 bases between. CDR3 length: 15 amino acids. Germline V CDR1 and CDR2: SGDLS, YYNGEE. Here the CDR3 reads CASSLGPTANTEAFF. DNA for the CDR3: TGTGCCAGCAGCTTGGGGCCGACGGCTAACACTGAAGCTTTCTTT.